This T cell receptor (beta chain) is drawn from a study of chemoradiotherapy in HPV16-positive cancers. Only in-frame clones appear in the TCRdb table, and some are missing; sequencing was by immunoSEQ multiplex PCR. This table holds around 12,000 clones, 85% to 90% found once. This sample comprised blood, obtained from a patient who underwent chemoradiotherapy. This sequence originates from a human donor with HPV-associated anogenital cancer.

CDR3 nucleotides: TGTGCCAGCAGCTTAGGGGGACTAGCGGGGCTTTACAATGAGCAGTTCTTC. The encoded protein is CASSLGGLAGLYNEQFF. The rearrangement links TRBV7-8 to TRBJ2-1, with 13 bases matching TRBD2. Trimming took 1 base from V and 4 from J; bases not matched to a gene: 4. Germline V lookup: CDR1 SGHVS, CDR2 FQNEAQ. CDR3 length: 17 residues.